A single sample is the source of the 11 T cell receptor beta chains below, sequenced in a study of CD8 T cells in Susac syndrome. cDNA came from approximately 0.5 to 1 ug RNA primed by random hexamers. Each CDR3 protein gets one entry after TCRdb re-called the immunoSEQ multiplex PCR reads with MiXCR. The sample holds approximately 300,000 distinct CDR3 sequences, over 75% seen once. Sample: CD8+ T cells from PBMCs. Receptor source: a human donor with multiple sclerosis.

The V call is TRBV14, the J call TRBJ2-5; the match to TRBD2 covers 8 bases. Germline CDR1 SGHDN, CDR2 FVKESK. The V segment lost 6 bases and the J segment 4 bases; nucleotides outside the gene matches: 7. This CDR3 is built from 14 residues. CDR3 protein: CASSMGLGGETQYF. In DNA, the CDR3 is TGTGCCAGCAGTATGGGACTAGGAGGAGAGACCCAGTACTTC.

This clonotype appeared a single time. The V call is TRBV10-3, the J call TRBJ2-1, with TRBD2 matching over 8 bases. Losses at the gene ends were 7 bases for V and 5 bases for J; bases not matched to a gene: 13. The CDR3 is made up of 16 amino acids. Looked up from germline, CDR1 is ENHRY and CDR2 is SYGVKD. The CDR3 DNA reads TGTGCCATCAAGACCACTTTGACGGGAGGGGACAATGAGCAGTTCTTC. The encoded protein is CAIKTTLTGGDNEQFF.

The chain's CDR3 is CASSPYGSSTDTQYF. For the CDR3, the DNA is TGTGCCAGCAGCCCATATGGTTCTAGCACAGATACGCAGTATTTT. This chain joins TRBV7-2 and TRBJ2-3; D is ambiguous. Germline V gives CDR1 SGHTA, CDR2 FQGNSA. The CDR3 runs 15 residues. Between the trimmed V and J ends, which lost 5 bases and 0 bases, there was a span of 12 bases.

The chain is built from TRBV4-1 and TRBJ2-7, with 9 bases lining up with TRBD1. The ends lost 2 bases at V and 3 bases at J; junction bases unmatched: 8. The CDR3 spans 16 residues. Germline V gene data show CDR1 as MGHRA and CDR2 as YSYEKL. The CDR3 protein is CASSQPKTGGFYEQYF. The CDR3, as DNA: TGCGCCAGCAGCCAACCCAAGACAGGGGGGTTCTACGAGCAGTACTTC.

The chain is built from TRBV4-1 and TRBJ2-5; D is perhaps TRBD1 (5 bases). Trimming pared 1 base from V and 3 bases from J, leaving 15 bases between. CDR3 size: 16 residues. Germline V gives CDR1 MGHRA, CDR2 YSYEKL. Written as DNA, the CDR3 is TGCGCCAGCAGCCAAGGGGGCACAGTCGCAAAAGAGACCCAGTACTTC. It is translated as CASSQGGTVAKETQYF.

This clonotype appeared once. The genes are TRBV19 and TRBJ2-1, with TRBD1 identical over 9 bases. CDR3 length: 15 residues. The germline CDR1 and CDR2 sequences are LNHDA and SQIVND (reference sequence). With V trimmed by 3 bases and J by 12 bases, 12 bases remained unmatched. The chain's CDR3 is CASSIFPGQGSGQFF. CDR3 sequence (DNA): TGTGCCAGTAGTATTTTCCCGGGACAGGGTTCTGGGCAGTTCTTC.

The CDR3 sequence: CASSPIRQETQYF. DNA of the CDR3: TGTGCCAGCAGTCCCATCCGCCAAGAGACCCAGTACTTC. The gene calls are TRBV6-6 and TRBJ2-5; D not resolved. The CDR3 sequence is 13 residues long. Looked up from germline, CDR1 is MNHNY and CDR2 is SVGAGI (reference sequence). Deletions cut 5 bases from V and 1 base from J, with 8 bases between.

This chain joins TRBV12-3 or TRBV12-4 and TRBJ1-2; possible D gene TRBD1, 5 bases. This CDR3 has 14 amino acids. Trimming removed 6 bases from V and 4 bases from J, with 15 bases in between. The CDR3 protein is CASSPAGPIYGYTF. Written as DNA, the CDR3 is TGTGCCAGCAGCCCGGCGGGGCCAATCTATGGCTACACCTTC.

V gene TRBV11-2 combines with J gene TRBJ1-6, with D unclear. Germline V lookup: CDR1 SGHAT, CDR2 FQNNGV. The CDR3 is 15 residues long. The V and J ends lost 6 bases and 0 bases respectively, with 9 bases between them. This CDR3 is CASSRTLSYNSPLHF. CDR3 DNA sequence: TGTGCCAGCAGTAGGACCCTCTCCTATAATTCACCCCTCCACTTT.

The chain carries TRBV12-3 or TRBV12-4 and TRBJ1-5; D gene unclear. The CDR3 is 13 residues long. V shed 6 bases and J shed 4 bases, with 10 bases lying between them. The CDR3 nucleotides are TGTGCCAGCAGCCCAAGCCGAAATCAGCCCCAGCATTTT. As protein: CASSPSRNQPQHF.

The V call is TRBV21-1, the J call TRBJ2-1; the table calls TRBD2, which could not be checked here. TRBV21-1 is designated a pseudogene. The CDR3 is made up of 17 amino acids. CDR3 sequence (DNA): TGTGCCAGCACCTCGAGCGGTAGCGGGGGATCCTACAATGAGCAGTTCTTC. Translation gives CASTSSGSGGSYNEQFF.